These 24 T cell receptor beta chains came from one sample sequenced in a study of T cells in Graves' hyperthyroidism and ophthalmopathy. Using RNA transcripts as the source, TCR beta CDR3 regions were amplified. HTBI primers were the set used in a first-round RT-PCR of the TCR CDR3. Using its own MiXCR run on the multiplex PCR reads, TCRdb lists one record per CDR3 protein. The sample holds about 500,000 distinct CDR3 sequences, roughly 15% seen once. The specimen sequenced was blood. These receptors were obtained from a woman under 40 with Graves' ophthalmopathy.

This clonotype came up many times. The CDR3 region has the DNA TGCAGTGCTAGAGATCTTCTTACGGGAGCTCGCACAGATACGCAGTATTTT. It yields the protein CSARDLLTGARTDTQYF. V and J are TRBV20-1 and TRBJ2-3, with TRBD2 as a possible D gene (6 bases). Germline loops: CDR1 DFQATT, CDR2 SNEGSKA (reference sequence). Trimming stripped 0 bases from V and 1 base from J, with 17 bases between. CDR3 length: 17 residues.

V usage is TRBV7-2 and J usage is TRBJ1-1, with D hard to call. CDR1 is SGHTA and CDR2 is FQGNSA in the germline V gene. CDR3 size: 15 residues. The V gene lost 3 bases and the J gene lost 3 bases, with 14 bases spanning the gap. This chain's CDR3 is CASSFNPPCDTEAFF. CDR3 bases: TGTGCCAGCAGCTTCAATCCTCCATGTGACACTGAAGCTTTCTTT.

The chain links TRBV7-9 to TRBJ1-5; D gene uncertain. Germline CDR1 is SEHNR and CDR2 is FQNEAQ (reference sequence). This CDR3 comprises 13 residues. Deletions cut 6 bases from V and 7 bases from J, with 13 bases between. CDR3 protein: CASSLPGKQPQHF. In DNA form, the CDR3 reads TGTGCCAGCAGTTTGCCGGGTAAGCAGCCCCAGCATTTT.

The table lists this clonotype with many counts. The chain has TRBV7-2 and TRBJ2-1; 9 nucleotides agree with TRBD1. Germline V gene lookup returns CDR1 SGHTA and CDR2 FQGNSA. This CDR3 is built from 13 residues. Trimming removed 6 bases from V and 12 bases from J; junction bases left unmatched: 9. CDR3 in amino acids: CASSTPGQGRQFF. In nucleotides, the CDR3 is TGTGCCAGCAGTACTCCGGGACAGGGAAGGCAGTTCTTC.

The genes are TRBV7-3 and TRBJ2-2, with D perhaps TRBD1 (5 bases). The germline V gene has CDR1 SGHTA and CDR2 FQGTGA. Trimming left V 0 bases short and J 5 bases short, with 10 bases between. This CDR3 has 15 amino acids. CDR3 residues: CASSLTRTLTGELFF. CDR3 in DNA: TGTGCCAGCAGCTTAACCCGGACACTGACCGGGGAGCTGTTTTTT.

This chain uses TRBV10-2 with TRBJ2-7; 8 bases are a match to TRBD1. Looked up from germline, CDR1 is WSHSY and CDR2 is SAAADI. After removal of 4 bases from V and 2 bases from J, the junction contained 4 bases not matched to a gene. This CDR3 comprises 14 residues. CDR3 sequence reads: CASSVPTGAYEQYF. Written as DNA, the CDR3 is TGCGCCAGCAGTGTCCCGACAGGGGCCTACGAGCAGTACTTC.

This clonotype was counted only a few times. The chain recombines TRBV14 with TRBJ2-7; perhaps TRBD1 as D (7 bases). Germline CDR1 is SGHDN and CDR2 is FVKESK. The V end was cut by 6 bases, the J end by 3 bases, with 12 bases between. This CDR3 comprises 13 residues. The CDR3 nucleotides read TGTGCCAGCAGGCGGGACAGCCACTACGAGCAGTACTTC. Its translation: CASRRDSHYEQYF.

This clonotype was counted a few times. This sequence joins TRBV6-2 or TRBV6-3 and TRBJ1-5; the D gene is possibly TRBD1 (6 bases). Germline V lookup: CDR1 MNHEY, CDR2 SVGEGT. The CDR3 is made up of 14 amino acids. V lost 6 bases to trimming and J lost 5 bases, with 14 bases between them. The CDR3 DNA sequence: TGTGCCAGCAGGAAGGACAGCAGAGATCAGCCCCAGCATTTT. Protein product: CASRKDSRDQPQHF.

The V and J genes are TRBV7-6 and TRBJ2-1; TRBD2 agrees at 9 bases. The germline V gene has CDR1 SGHVS and CDR2 FNYEAQ. The CDR3 is made up of 15 amino acids. The V gene end was trimmed by 2 bases and the J gene end by 7 bases; junction bases not matched to a gene: 6. The CDR3 DNA sequence: TGTGCCAGCAGCTTACAAGCGGGAGGTCAAAATGAGCAGTTCTTC. Translation gives CASSLQAGGQNEQFF.

This clonotype has just a few counts. The rearrangement links TRBV30 to TRBJ2-5, with TRBD2 as a possible D gene (6 bases). In germline, CDR1 is GTSNPN, CDR2 SVGIG (reference sequence). The CDR3 has 15 residues. V gave up 0 bases and J gave up 0 bases, with 11 bases separating them. The CDR3 DNA reads as TGTGCCTGGAGTGTACGGGACTGGTACCAAGAGACCCAGTACTTC. Amino acid sequence: CAWSVRDWYQETQYF.

This clonotype was observed many times. V is TRBV30 and J is TRBJ1-4; D unclear. V was clipped by 2 bases and J by 7 bases, with 11 bases between them. The CDR3 has 13 residues. Germline assignment: CDR1 GTSNPN and CDR2 SVGIG (reference sequence). CDR3 in DNA: TGTGCCTGGAGTAACGGACCGGGTGAAAAACTGTTTTTT. Translating gives CAWSNGPGEKLFF.

The table lists this clonotype with many counts. This chain joins TRBV20-1 and TRBJ2-1; 8 bases fit TRBD2. J gave up 10 bases and V 5 bases, and 4 bases lay outside the gene matches. Germline CDR1 is DFQATT and CDR2 is SNEGSKA (reference sequence). This CDR3 has 11 residues. The CDR3 DNA reads as TGCAGTGCTCGGACTAGCAGCGAGCAGTTCTTC. Its translation: CSARTSSEQFF.

There are many counts of this clonotype. This chain connects TRBV28 to TRBJ2-2, with 8 bases that match TRBD1. CDR1 and CDR2 from the germline V gene are MDHEN and SYDVKM. J lost 5 bases, V lost 8 bases, and 1 base had no gene match. The CDR3 is made up of 12 amino acids. For the CDR3, the DNA is TGTGCCAGCGGACAGGGTACCGGGGAGCTGTTTTTT. It codes for CASGQGTGELFF.

This clonotype was detected a few times. V and J are TRBV6-2 or TRBV6-3 and TRBJ1-1, with D uncertain. The CDR3 is made up of 13 amino acids. The V end was cut by 9 bases, the J end by 3 bases, with 14 bases between. In germline, CDR1 is MNHEY, CDR2 SVGEGT. The CDR3: CASRKELDTEAFF. The CDR3 bases are TGTGCCAGTCGGAAGGAGCTAGACACTGAAGCTTTCTTT.

The chain employs TRBV29-1 and TRBJ1-2; no reliable D call. Germline CDR1 and CDR2: SQVTM and ANQGSEA. The V and J ends lost 4 bases and 7 bases respectively, with 10 bases between them. This CDR3 is built from 11 residues. The DNA for the CDR3 is TGCAGCGTTGGTGTTGATAGTGGCTACACCTTC. Protein: CSVGVDSGYTF.

This clonotype has ten or more counts. The chain uses TRBV6-2 or TRBV6-3 and TRBJ1-1; TRBD1 matches 7 bases. The CDR3 sequence is 16 residues long. The trim removed 2 bases at V and 4 bases at J, leaving 10 bases unmatched. CDR1 is MNHEY and CDR2 is SVGEGT in the germline V gene. The CDR3 DNA follows: TGTGCCAGCAGTTACCTTTTTAAGAGACAGGGCACTGAAGCTTTCTTT. Its translation: CASSYLFKRQGTEAFF.

This clonotype came up a few times. The chain is built from TRBV7-9 and TRBJ2-1, with 8 bases identical to TRBD2. The germline V gene encodes CDR1 SEHNR and CDR2 FQNEAQ (reference sequence). Unmatched junction bases numbered 12, after V lost 2 bases and J lost 6 bases. This CDR3 is 17 amino acids long. The CDR3 reads CASSLIFGRALANEQFF. The CDR3 DNA follows: TGTGCCAGCAGCTTAATCTTCGGGAGGGCCTTGGCCAATGAGCAGTTCTTC.

This rearrangement joins TRBV7-2 to TRBJ2-7, with 11 bases lining up with TRBD1. The CDR3 contains 14 residues. The J segment lost 7 bases and the V segment lost 5 bases, leaving 7 bases of the junction unmatched. Per germline, CDR1 SGHTA and CDR2 FQGNSA. CDR3 in DNA: TGTGCCAGCAGCCCGGGACAGGGGGGGATGGAGCAGTACTTC. It translates to CASSPGQGGMEQYF.

This clonotype was counted ten times or more. This sequence joins TRBV2 and TRBJ2-1; D is perhaps TRBD2 (7 bases). In germline, CDR1 is SNHLY, CDR2 FYNNEI. The length of the CDR3 is 13 residues. V was shortened by 8 bases and J by 7 bases, with 15 bases between the two germline ends. The CDR3 DNA follows: TGTGCCAGCTCGGGGGGCCCGAGGAATGAGCAGTTCTTC. Translated: CASSGGPRNEQFF.

This rearrangement joins TRBV20-1 to TRBJ2-1, with 8 bases aligning to TRBD1. Germline CDR1 DFQATT, CDR2 SNEGSKA (reference sequence). J lost 6 bases, V lost 6 bases, and 4 bases had no gene match. The CDR3 loop spans 12 amino acids. The CDR3 reads CSAWTGINEQFF. The CDR3 DNA reads TGCAGTGCCTGGACAGGGATCAATGAGCAGTTCTTC.

This clonotype was found many times. The chain employs TRBV27 and TRBJ2-3; D gene unclear. The length of the CDR3 is 14 residues. Per germline, CDR1 MNHEY and CDR2 SMNVEV (reference sequence). V lost 2 bases to trimming and J lost 2 bases, with 8 bases between them. CDR3 residues: CASSLVGYTDTQYF. The CDR3 DNA follows: TGTGCCAGCAGTTTAGTTGGGTACACAGATACGCAGTATTTT.

The chain joins TRBV5-1 to TRBJ1-2; unclear D gene. Deletions cut 0 bases from V and 4 bases from J, with 7 bases between. Germline CDR1 reads SGHRS; CDR2 reads YFSETQ. The CDR3 totals 13 residues. The CDR3 loop reads CASSLGDLYGYTF. The CDR3 DNA follows: TGCGCCAGCAGCTTGGGGGATCTCTATGGCTACACCTTC.

This clonotype showed up many times. The chain employs TRBV7-8 and TRBJ1-1; 7 nucleotides match TRBD1. Germline V gene lookup returns CDR1 SGHVS and CDR2 FQNEAQ. Losses at the gene ends were 5 bases for V and 1 base for J; bases not matched to a gene: 7. The CDR3 covers 15 residues. CDR3 sequence reads: CASSLLGTENTEAFF. CDR3 in DNA: TGTGCCAGCAGCCTATTGGGGACAGAGAACACTGAAGCTTTCTTT. Full variable domain (outside the CDR3, taken from reference TRBV7-8 and TRBJ1-1): GAGVSQSPRYKVAKRGQDVALRCDPISGHVSLFWYQQALGQGPEFLTYFQNEAQLDKSGLPSDRFFAERPEGSVSTLKIQRTQQEDSAVYLCASSLLGTENTEAFFGQGTRLTVV.

This chain links TRBV29-1 with TRBJ2-1, with 7 bases fitting TRBD1. V lost 1 base to trimming and J lost 1 base; unmatched junction nucleotides: 4. Germline CDR1 is SQVTM and CDR2 is ANQGSEA. The CDR3 has 15 residues. The CDR3 DNA reads TGCAGCGTTGAAGGGACAGGAGAATCCTACAATGAGCAGTTCTTC. Encoded protein: CSVEGTGESYNEQFF.